The TCR beta chain described here comes from a study of cytomegalovirus exposure and HLA in healthy donors. In the study overall: When about 400 donors were genotyped, roughly 82% of them were found to fall in the Caucasian-associated ancestry cluster. Study-wide points: TCR beta V- and J-gene trimming was later associated with a missense DCLRE1C variant. Among the sequence variants, a highly shared cluster was likely an artifact of sequencing. Listed as cytomegalovirus-associated were more than 150 TCR beta chains.

It was with 60 Vbeta and 13 Jbeta primers that the PCR ran. TCRdb's copy holds only in-frame clones and misses some; the assay was immunoSEQ multiplex PCR. Of about 55,000 clones listed, more than 65% are singletons. In this sample, this clone turned up a few times. Its antigen is not known. Sequences were obtained from PBMCs. This receptor was taken from a man aged 35-49 years in good health and CMV-seropositive.

CDR3 DNA: TGTGCCAGCAGTTTATGGGACGGGGGGTACAATCAGCCCCAGCATTTT. Its translation: CASSLWDGGYNQPQHF. The chain is built from TRBV27 and TRBJ1-5; possible D gene TRBD1, 5 bases. Deletions cut 1 base from V and 3 bases from J, with 13 bases between. CDR3 length equals 16 residues. Germline V CDR1 and CDR2: MNHEY, SMNVEV (reference sequence).